Below, 20 T cell receptor beta chains from the same sample are listed, as sequenced in a study of blood T cell repertoires in COVID-19. This table comes from immunoSEQ multiplex PCR, and its TCRdb copy is limited to in-frame clones, with some not included. The table lists about 200,000 clones, around 84% of them singletons. Specimen: peripheral blood. These receptors all stem from a woman aged 80 or over with acute or convalescent COVID-19.

The table lists this clone with a count of one. V and J are TRBV18 and TRBJ1-1; D unresolved. The V gene lost 3 bases and the J gene lost 3 bases, with 14 bases spanning the gap. CDR1 is KGHSH, CDR2 LQKENI, per germline. There are 15 residues in the CDR3. CDR3 amino acids: CASSPLSGGDTEAFF. The CDR3 region has the DNA TGTGCCAGCTCACCTCTAAGTGGAGGAGACACTGAAGCTTTCTTT.

The gene calls are TRBV18 and TRBJ2-7, with D tentatively TRBD2 (5 bases). This CDR3 comprises 14 residues. Germline V gives CDR1 KGHSH, CDR2 LQKENI. The V end lost 0 bases, the J end lost 2 bases, and 8 bases lay between the germline ends. In nucleotides, the CDR3 is TGTGCCAGCTCACCACCAGAGCGGACCTACGAGCAGTACTTC. It yields the protein CASSPPERTYEQYF.

The chain carries TRBV18 and TRBJ1-5; D ambiguous. Germline lookup yields CDR1 KGHSH and CDR2 LQKENI. The CDR3 runs to 16 residues. V lost 3 bases to trimming and J lost 1 base, with 13 bases between them. This chain's CDR3 is CASSPVGGPSNQPQHF. The CDR3 nucleotides are TGTGCCAGCTCACCCGTAGGAGGGCCGAGCAATCAGCCCCAGCATTTT.

This clone was found a few times. The chain is built from TRBV5-6 and TRBJ1-6; D ambiguous. From germline, CDR1 is SGHDT and CDR2 YYEEEE. The V and J ends lost 5 bases and 7 bases respectively, with 19 bases between them. The CDR3 totals 16 residues. In DNA form, the CDR3 reads TGTGCCAGCAGATCCAGTACTAAAAGAGGAAATTCACCCCTCCACTTT. Amino acids: CASRSSTKRGNSPLHF.

The chain couples TRBV27 to TRBJ1-1; D not certain. Trimming removed 3 bases from V and 3 bases from J, with 8 bases in between. This CDR3 region has 13 residues. The V gene's germline CDR1 is MNHEY and CDR2 SMNVEV (reference sequence). The CDR3 loop is CASSFARHTEAFF. The CDR3 region has the DNA TGTGCCAGCAGTTTTGCGAGGCACACTGAAGCTTTCTTT.

The chain's CDR3 is CSVEDAGDLAAYGYTF. The CDR3 coding sequence is TGCAGCGTTGAAGATGCAGGGGATTTGGCTGCCTATGGCTACACCTTC. This rearrangement joins TRBV29-1 to TRBJ1-2, with TRBD1 as a possible D gene (6 bases). This CDR3 comprises 16 residues. Germline assignment: CDR1 SQVTM and CDR2 ANQGSEA. Trimming left V 0 bases short and J 4 bases short, with 18 bases between.

V usage is TRBV28 and J usage is TRBJ2-7, with TRBD1 matching over 7 bases. V lost 1 base to trimming and J lost 5 bases; unmatched junction nucleotides: 8. There are 15 residues in the CDR3. CDR1 and CDR2 from the germline V gene are MDHEN and SYDVKM. CDR3 residues: CASSLLGQGVHEQYF. CDR3 nucleotides: TGTGCCAGCAGTTTATTGGGGCAGGGGGTCCACGAGCAGTACTTC.

The V and J genes are TRBV5-1 and TRBJ2-5; 8 positions match TRBD2. The CDR3 totals 14 residues. V gave up 0 bases and J gave up 5 bases; unmatched junction bases: 3. Looked up from germline, CDR1 is SGHRS and CDR2 is YFSETQ. The CDR3 spells CASSLGLATETQYF. The CDR3 DNA reads as TGCGCCAGCAGCTTGGGACTAGCGACCGAGACCCAGTACTTC. Variable domain in full (rest from reference TRBV5-1 and TRBJ2-5): KAGVTQTPRYLIKTRGQQVTLSCSPISGHRSVSWYQQTPGQGLQFLFEYFSETQRNKGNFPGRFSGRQFSNSRSEMNVSTLELGDSALYLCASSLGLATETQYFGPGTRLLVL.

The V call is TRBV9, the J call TRBJ2-5, with 10 bases fitting TRBD2. Trimming removed 0 bases from V and 7 bases from J; junction bases left unmatched: 0. The CDR3 covers 13 residues. From germline, CDR1 is SGDLS and CDR2 YYNGEE. The CDR3 sequence is CASSVGTSGTQYF. CDR3 DNA: TGTGCCAGCAGCGTAGGGACTAGCGGGACCCAGTACTTC.

The gene calls are TRBV9 and TRBJ2-1, with 8 nucleotides matching TRBD1. The CDR3 length is 17 residues. The germline V gene encodes CDR1 SGDLS and CDR2 YYNGEE. Trimming took 0 bases from V and 8 from J; bases not matched to a gene: 13. The CDR3 region is CASSVAAPGGKKDEQFF. For the CDR3, the DNA is TGTGCCAGCAGCGTAGCTGCGCCAGGGGGCAAGAAGGATGAGCAGTTCTTC.

This chain uses TRBV18 with TRBJ2-7, with a tentative D call TRBD1 (6 bases). V was shortened by 4 bases and J by 3 bases, with 19 bases between the two germline ends. The CDR3 is 16 residues long. Germline V gene data show CDR1 as KGHSH and CDR2 as LQKENI. The CDR3 is CASSLALTGLVYEQYF. In nucleotides, the CDR3 is TGTGCCAGCTCACTAGCACTAACAGGGTTGGTCTACGAGCAGTACTTC.

The rearrangement joins TRBV7-9 to TRBJ1-2, with a tentative D call TRBD1 (6 bases). The CDR3 has 15 amino acids. Trimming took 5 bases from V and 2 from J, leaving 15 bases between them. Germline CDR1 reads SEHNR; CDR2 reads FQNEAQ (reference sequence). The CDR3 DNA reads as TGTGCCAGCAGCCCCCCCGACAGGATAAACTATGGCTACACCTTC. It encodes CASSPPDRINYGYTF.

The rearrangement uses TRBV5-1 and TRBJ2-7, with TRBD2 matching 13 bases. Per germline, CDR1 SGHRS and CDR2 YFSETQ. CDR3 length: 16 residues. V lost 4 bases and J lost 4; bases outside the gene matches: 8. CDR3 nucleotide sequence: TGCGCCAGCAGCAGATTCTCGGGACTAGCGGGGTACGAGCAGTACTTC. Encoded protein: CASSRFSGLAGYEQYF.

The chain carries TRBV2 and TRBJ1-6; 10 nucleotides line up with TRBD1. The CDR3 runs to 14 residues. CDR1 and CDR2 (germline): SNHLY, FYNNEI. The V gene end was trimmed by 8 bases and the J gene end by 10 bases; junction bases not matched to a gene: 8. The CDR3 DNA follows: TGTGCCAGCCTAGGACAGGGGGGAGGATCACCCCTCCACTTT. Translation: CASLGQGGGSPLHF. The full variable domain, its missing parts supplied by reference TRBV2 and TRBJ1-6, is EPEVTQTPSHQVTQMGQEVILRCVPISNHLYFYWYRQILGQKVEFLVSFYNNEISEKSEIFDDQFSVERPDGSNFTLKIRSTKLEDSAMYFCASLGQGGGSPLHFGNGTRLTVT.

This clone has just one count. CDR3 protein: CASSVDGRGYGEQFF. CDR3 nucleotides: TGTGCCAGCAGCGTAGACGGGAGGGGGTACGGTGAGCAGTTCTTC. The rearrangement uses TRBV9 and TRBJ2-1; 8 nucleotides line up with TRBD2. V lost 0 bases and J lost 9; bases outside the gene matches: 8. Germline CDR1 and CDR2: SGDLS and YYNGEE. This CDR3 has 15 amino acids.

In DNA, the CDR3 is TGCGCCAGCAGCCCGAGGCTAGCGGGTTACAATGAGCAGTTCTTC. Translated: CASSPRLAGYNEQFF. The J gene is TRBJ2-1, the V gene TRBV5-1; 8 bases fit TRBD2. CDR1 is SGHRS, CDR2 YFSETQ, per germline. The CDR3 consists of 15 residues. J was trimmed by 4 bases and V by 4 bases; bases with no gene match: 7.

There are a few counts of this clone. The genes are TRBV30 and TRBJ1-1, with no clear D. V shed 1 base and J shed 3 bases, with 15 bases lying between them. Germline CDR1 GTSNPN, CDR2 SVGIG (reference sequence). This CDR3 has 15 residues. The CDR3: CAWSGTSAGDTEAFF. In DNA, the CDR3 is TGTGCCTGGAGTGGCACTTCGGCCGGGGACACTGAAGCTTTCTTT.

The rearrangement joins TRBV7-2 to TRBJ2-3; weak D call: TRBD1 (8 bases). Germline CDR1 reads SGHTA; CDR2 reads FQGNSA. The CDR3 contains 17 residues. Trimming left V 4 bases short and J 2 bases short, with 19 bases between. CDR3 sequence reads: CASSSSGGDRNTDTQYF. The CDR3 DNA reads as TGTGCCAGCAGCTCATCAGGGGGGGACAGGAACACAGATACGCAGTATTTT. Complete variable domain (other parts from reference TRBV7-2 and TRBJ2-3): GAGVSQSPSNKVTEKGKDVELRCDPISGHTALYWYRQSLGQGLEFLIYFQGNSAPDKSGLPSDRFSAERTGGSVSTLTIQRTQQEDSAVYLCASSSSGGDRNTDTQYFGPGTRLTVL.

The V and J genes are TRBV7-2 and TRBJ1-1; the D gene is possibly TRBD1 (6 bases). The V and J ends lost 1 base and 0 bases respectively, with 18 bases between them. Germline loops: CDR1 SGHTA, CDR2 FQGNSA. The CDR3 length is 18 residues. In nucleotides, the CDR3 is TGTGCCAGCAGCTTAGTTCCCACACCGACAGGACTGAACACTGAAGCTTTCTTT. Its protein product is CASSLVPTPTGLNTEAFF.

The chain links TRBV11-2 to TRBJ1-6, with a possible D match to TRBD1 (5 bases). V gave up 2 bases and J gave up 7 bases, with 12 bases separating them. The CDR3 is made up of 15 amino acids. Germline loops: CDR1 SGHAT, CDR2 FQNNGV. This CDR3 is CASSLFGGGNSPLHF. The CDR3 coding sequence is TGTGCCAGCAGCTTATTCGGGGGAGGGAATTCACCCCTCCACTTT.